These T cell receptor beta chains were read from a single sample in a study of blood T cell repertoires in COVID-19. Sequenced by immunoSEQ multiplex PCR; TCRdb stores in-frame clones only, minus some. The table shows 40,000 or so clones, with roughly 85% occurring only once. Sequences were obtained from peripheral blood. The receptor source for this set is a man aged 55 to 70 with active COVID-19. Both conserved end residues are part of each CDR3. D genes are given only for firm matches. Clone sizes are given selectively: once, few, many, or a class where the clone is expanded.

clone_size j_call v_call d_call cdr3_aa cdr3_nt
NA TRBJ2-1 TRBV5-1 NA CASSPGGGGYNEQFF TGCGCCAGCTCCCCGGGCGGCGGAGGTTACAATGAGCAGTTCTTC
NA TRBJ1-3 TRBV10-3 NA CAIGGGSGPSGNTIYF TGTGCCATCGGCGGGGGGTCAGGGCCCTCTGGAAACACCATATATTTT
NA TRBJ1-2 TRBV28 TRBD1 CASSFLTGVGYGYTF TGTGCCAGCAGTTTCCTTACAGGGGTGGGATATGGCTACACCTTC
NA TRBJ2-1 TRBV2 NA CASSGNYAGNNEQFF TGTGCCAGCAGTGGCAACTACGCAGGGAACAATGAGCAGTTCTTC
NA TRBJ2-7 TRBV27 NA CASSFTYEQYF TGTGCCAGCAGTTTTACCTACGAGCAGTACTTC
NA TRBJ2-7 TRBV30 NA CATQRGGNSYEQYF TGTGCTACCCAGAGGGGGGGAAACTCCTACGAGCAGTACTTC
NA TRBJ2-5 TRBV5-1 NA CASSITGMEGETQYF TGCGCCAGCAGTATAACAGGGATGGAAGGAGAGACCCAGTACTTC
NA TRBJ2-3 TRBV28 TRBD2 CASVASGSTDTQYF TGTGCCTCCGTGGCTAGCGGGAGCACAGATACGCAGTATTTT
NA TRBJ1-5 TRBV7-2 NA CASSGAGLLNQPQHF TGTGCCAGCAGCGGAGCGGGACTGCTGAATCAGCCCCAGCATTTT
few TRBJ1-6 TRBV7-9 NA CASSLGLNNSPLHF TGTGCCAGCAGCCTGGGACTTAATAATTCACCCCTCCACTTT
NA TRBJ2-1 TRBV15 NA CATSRYQGSSYNEQFF TGTGCCACCAGCAGATACCAGGGGAGCTCCTACAATGAGCAGTTCTTC
few TRBJ1-5 TRBV6-6 NA CASSYSSGNQPQHF TGTGCCAGCAGTTACTCCAGCGGCAATCAGCCCCAGCATTTT
NA TRBJ2-2 TRBV3-1/TRBV3-2 TRBD1 CASSQARGGELFF TGTGCCAGCAGCCAGGCCAGGGGGGGGGAGCTGTTTTTT
NA TRBJ2-2 TRBV24-1 TRBD1 CATSDLKGGRGTGELFF TGTGCCACCAGTGATTTGAAGGGCGGCAGGGGGACCGGGGAGCTGTTTTTT
once TRBJ2-5 TRBV11-2 TRBD1 CASSLSGQGRQETQYF TGTGCCAGCAGCTTATCGGGACAGGGGAGGCAAGAGACCCAGTACTTC
NA TRBJ2-3 TRBV11-3 TRBD2 CASSLAGLARNTQYF TGTGCCAGCAGCTTAGCCGGACTAGCGAGGAATACGCAGTATTTT
NA TRBJ2-2 TRBV7-2 TRBD2 CASSPGLAGAGELFF TGTGCCAGCAGCCCCGGACTAGCGGGGGCCGGGGAGCTGTTTTTT
once TRBJ2-3 TRBV2 TRBD1 CASRQGGTDTQYF TGTGCCAGCCGACAGGGGGGTACAGATACGCAGTATTTT
NA TRBJ2-1 TRBV6-1 TRBD1 CASSVGGGGQVYYNEQFF TGTGCCAGCAGTGTGGGAGGAGGGGGACAGGTCTATTACAATGAGCAGTTCTTC
NA TRBJ2-7 TRBV7-9 NA CASSLGGGNYEQYF TGTGCCAGCAGCTTAGGCGGCGGCAACTACGAGCAGTACTTC
NA TRBJ1-4 TRBV28 NA CASSPPPWTETNEKLFF TGTGCCAGCAGTCCCCCACCTTGGACAGAAACCAATGAAAAACTGTTTTTT
NA TRBJ2-7 TRBV12-2 NA CASRFRCTGGYEQYF TGTGCAAGTCGTTTTCGATGCACAGGGGGCTACGAGCAGTACTTC
NA TRBJ2-3 TRBV5-4 TRBD2 CASSFGPSGRTTDTQYF TGTGCCAGCAGCTTTGGCCCTAGCGGGAGGACCACAGATACGCAGTATTTT
NA TRBJ2-1 TRBV5-1 NA CASSVSGSYGVF TGCGCCAGCAGCGTATCAGGGTCTTATGGGGTCTTC
NA TRBJ2-5 TRBV6-4 NA CASSDSNYRETQYF TGTGCCAGCAGTGACTCCAACTACCGGGAGACCCAGTACTTC
NA TRBJ1-2 TRBV7-2 NA CASSLEAHYGYTF TGTGCCAGCAGCTTGGAGGCCCACTATGGCTACACCTTC
NA TRBJ1-5 TRBV1 NA CTSSQGDRDGHGPQHF TGCACCAGCAGCCAAGGGGACAGGGACGGCCATGGGCCCCAGCATTTT
NA TRBJ2-7 TRBV9 NA CASSPGERVPYEQYF TGTGCCAGCAGCCCTGGGGAGCGGGTTCCCTACGAGCAGTACTTC